The 16 T cell receptor beta chains below were found in one sample sequenced in a study of T cell changes during pregnancy in multiple sclerosis. The data were produced by immunoSEQ multiplex PCR, yet TCRdb's version contains in-frame clones alone and is incomplete. The sample contains 70,000 to 90,000 clones, about 93% of which appear only once. The input for sequencing was peripheral blood, taken in the first trimester of pregnancy. The receptors come from a female donor with multiple sclerosis, enrolled in a pregnancy study.

The chain carries TRBV12-5 and TRBJ1-1; TRBD1 agrees at 9 bases. The CDR3 covers 17 residues. Germline V gene sequence: CDR1 LGHNT, CDR2 FRNRAP. The V segment lost 5 bases and the J segment 4 bases; nucleotides outside the gene matches: 14. The CDR3 loop is CASGPGTGPIVFTEAFF. CDR3 in DNA: TGTGCTAGTGGTCCGGGGACAGGGCCGATTGTTTTCACTGAAGCTTTCTTT.

The chain has TRBV27 and TRBJ2-2; 7 nucleotides align to TRBD2. Losses at the gene ends were 3 bases for V and 2 bases for J; bases not matched to a gene: 3. Germline V gives CDR1 MNHEY, CDR2 SMNVEV (reference sequence). CDR3 length: 15 amino acids. The CDR3 loop is CASSLSSGNTGELFF. The DNA of the CDR3 is TGTGCCAGCAGTTTGTCTAGCGGTAACACCGGGGAGCTGTTTTTT.

The chain is built from TRBV5-4 and TRBJ2-7, with TRBD1 as a possible D gene (6 bases). Germline V CDR1 and CDR2: SGHNT, YYREEE (reference sequence). The CDR3 loop spans 14 amino acids. Trimming stripped 0 bases from V and 2 bases from J, with 9 bases between. The CDR3 loop reads CASSLEGTTYEQYF. CDR3 bases: TGTGCCAGCAGCTTGGAGGGGACAACCTACGAGCAGTACTTC. The variable domain in full, with the rest retrieved from reference TRBV5-4 and TRBJ2-7, is ETGVTQSPTHLIKTRGQQVTLRCSSQSGHNTVSWYQQALGQGPQFIFQYYREEENGRGNFPPRFSGLQFPNYSSELNVNALELDDSALYLCASSLEGTTYEQYFGPGTRLTVT.

This clone appeared a single time. The gene calls are TRBV5-4 and TRBJ2-6; no definite D call. The germline CDR1 and CDR2 sequences are SGHNT and YYREEE (reference sequence). The length of the CDR3 is 16 residues. Between the trimmed V and J ends, which lost 4 bases and 4 bases, there was a span of 15 bases. CDR3 sequence reads: CASSKSGTGGANVLTF. For the CDR3, the DNA is TGTGCCAGCAGCAAATCAGGTACCGGCGGGGCCAACGTCCTGACTTTC.

The rearrangement joins TRBV2 to TRBJ2-1; 12 bases are a match to TRBD2. Per the germline V gene, CDR1 is SNHLY and CDR2 is FYNNEI. The CDR3 has 15 residues. After removal of 2 bases from V and 6 bases from J, the junction contained 2 bases not matched to a gene. The CDR3 is CASSELAGGGNEQFF. The CDR3 nucleotides are TGTGCCAGCAGTGAACTAGCGGGAGGGGGCAATGAGCAGTTCTTC.

This chain links TRBV18 with TRBJ1-5, with 10 bases that match TRBD1. In germline, CDR1 is KGHSH, CDR2 LQKENI. The CDR3 length is 15 residues. V lost 0 bases, J lost 5 bases, and 1 base stayed unmatched. CDR3 residues: CASSPPGTGDQPQHF. CDR3 sequence (DNA): TGTGCCAGCTCACCACCCGGGACAGGGGATCAGCCCCAGCATTTT.

This clone was detected only a few times. This chain uses TRBV4-2 with TRBJ1-3; D uncertain. Trimming took off 0 bases at V and 4 bases at J, with 13 bases between the two ends. The CDR3 has 16 amino acids. Germline V gives CDR1 LGHNA, CDR2 YNFKEQ. The DNA of the CDR3 is TGTGCCAGCAGCCAAGAGAGGGCCCTCTGGGGAAACACCATATATTTT. Protein sequence: CASSQERALWGNTIYF.

This chain connects TRBV6-6 to TRBJ1-5; the D gene is possibly TRBD1 (6 bases). V was shortened by 7 bases and J by 0 bases, with 16 bases between the two germline ends. CDR3 size: 16 residues. CDR1 and CDR2 (germline): MNHNY, SVGAGI (reference sequence). The CDR3 region has the DNA TGTGCCAGCAACAATGGACAGACCTATAGCAATCAGCCCCAGCATTTT. Translating gives CASNNGQTYSNQPQHF.

This chain joins TRBV4-1 and TRBJ2-2, with TRBD1 as a possible D gene (5 bases). The CDR3 length is 17 residues. Per the germline V gene, CDR1 is MGHRA and CDR2 is YSYEKL. The V gene lost 0 bases and the J gene lost 0 bases, with 11 bases spanning the gap. CDR3 loop: CASSQDETDANTGELFF. The CDR3, as DNA: TGCGCCAGCAGCCAAGACGAGACAGACGCGAACACCGGGGAGCTGTTTTTT.

The V call is TRBV5-5, the J call TRBJ1-1; D perhaps matches TRBD1 (5 bases). CDR1 SGHKS and CDR2 YYEKEE come from the germline V gene (reference sequence). Trimming pared 5 bases from V and 3 bases from J, leaving 14 bases between. CDR3 length: 14 residues. The CDR3 region is CASRARGMDTEAFF. CDR3 DNA: TGTGCCAGCAGGGCTAGGGGCATGGACACTGAAGCTTTCTTT.

The chain carries TRBV2 and TRBJ1-4; D is possibly TRBD1 (5 bases). The CDR3 runs to 16 residues. CDR1 and CDR2 from the germline V gene are SNHLY and FYNNEI. The V and J ends lost 6 bases and 0 bases respectively, with 14 bases between them. The chain's CDR3 is CASSLNWGATNEKLFF. The CDR3 nucleotides are TGTGCCAGCAGCCTGAACTGGGGGGCAACTAATGAAAAACTGTTTTTT.

This chain joins TRBV4-2 and TRBJ1-4; D perhaps matches TRBD1 (5 bases). The CDR3 covers 14 residues. Germline-derived CDR1 and CDR2 are LGHNA and YNFKEQ. The germline V and J ends were trimmed by 0 bases and 5 bases, with 7 bases remaining between them. CDR3 region: CASSQEQGNEKLFF. The CDR3 DNA follows: TGTGCCAGCAGCCAAGAGCAGGGCAATGAAAAACTGTTTTTT.

The rearrangement joins TRBV4-2 to TRBJ2-3; the match to TRBD2 covers 10 bases. With V trimmed by 0 bases and J by 6 bases, 12 bases remained unmatched. This CDR3 is 18 amino acids long. Germline V gene sequence: CDR1 LGHNA, CDR2 YNFKEQ. CDR3 in amino acids: CASSQEEASSGREDTQYF. The CDR3 region has the DNA TGTGCCAGCAGCCAAGAGGAGGCGTCTAGCGGGAGAGAGGATACGCAGTATTTT.

The V gene is TRBV5-4, the J gene TRBJ2-1; possibly TRBD2 for D (7 bases). Between the trimmed V and J ends, which lost 4 bases and 7 bases, there was a span of 21 bases. CDR1 is SGHNT, CDR2 YYREEE, per germline (reference sequence). The CDR3 totals 16 residues. The CDR3 spells CASSQGGARHLNEQFF. CDR3 coding DNA: TGTGCCAGCAGCCAAGGGGGGGCCAGACACCTTAATGAGCAGTTCTTC.

The J gene is TRBJ2-2, the V gene TRBV9, with TRBD2 identical over 12 bases. The junction had 17 bases not matched to a gene; V was cut back by 3 bases and J by 8 bases. In germline, CDR1 is SGDLS, CDR2 YYNGEE. The CDR3 extends over 19 amino acids. As DNA, the CDR3 is TGTGCCAGCAGCGCCCCCCGGGTACTAGCGGGAGGCCGGGGGGGGGAGCTGTTTTTT. Amino acids: CASSAPRVLAGGRGGELFF.

The V call is TRBV4-1, the J call TRBJ2-3, with 9 bases lining up with TRBD2. The germline CDR1 and CDR2 sequences are MGHRA and YSYEKL. The CDR3 is made up of 17 amino acids. The V gene end was trimmed by 4 bases and the J gene end by 4 bases; junction bases not matched to a gene: 12. CDR3 sequence reads: CASSLTSRGGVADTQYF. In DNA, the CDR3 is TGCGCCAGCAGCCTAACCTCTCGCGGGGGGGTTGCAGATACGCAGTATTTT.